These 17 T cell receptor beta chains share one sample of origin, sequenced in a study of long-term antiretroviral therapy in people with HIV. Version v3.0 of the immunoSEQ assay was performed at survey level. Some clones are missing from TCRdb's copy, which holds only in-frame ones; the method was immunoSEQ multiplex PCR. Among 25,000 to 40,000 clones listed, 70% to 90% were seen once. Sequenced material: unsorted PBMCs, taken 1.1 years after starting antiretroviral therapy. The receptors come from a man between 18 and 35 years old with HIV.

As DNA, the CDR3 is TGTGCCAGCGGGCGAGGGAGCTACGAGCAGTACTTC. Protein: CASGRGSYEQYF. The V gene is TRBV13, the J gene TRBJ2-7; D perhaps matches TRBD2 (5 bases). CDR1 is PRHDT, CDR2 FYEKMQ, per germline (reference sequence). V lost 8 bases and J 3 bases, leaving 11 bases between the germline ends. The CDR3 loop spans 12 amino acids.

As for this clone: The germline gene is not matched at one end of the junction; a read error may be the cause. The V call is TRBV25-1, the J call TRBJ2-7; 7 bases agree with TRBD2. CDR1 and CDR2 (germline): MGHDK, SYGVNS. The length of the CDR3 is 13 residues. CDR3 in amino acids: CASSEFGSGPPCF. In DNA, the CDR3 is TGTGCCAGCAGTGAATTTGGTAGCGGGCCGCCTTGCTTC.

The V gene is TRBV5-1, the J gene TRBJ1-6; 7 bases fit TRBD1. Per the germline V gene, CDR1 is SGHRS and CDR2 is YFSETQ. V lost 0 bases to trimming and J lost 6 bases; unmatched junction nucleotides: 6. The CDR3 is made up of 16 amino acids. CDR3 sequence: CASSLGQGHLNSPLHF. DNA of the CDR3: TGCGCCAGCAGCTTGGGACAGGGCCACCTTAATTCACCCCTCCACTTT.

The V and J genes are TRBV11-2 and TRBJ2-7; D not resolved. This CDR3 spans 13 amino acids. Germline V CDR1 and CDR2: SGHAT, FQNNGV. Deletions cut 1 base from V and 2 bases from J, with 6 bases between. The DNA for the CDR3 is TGTGCCAGCAGCTTAGGCAGAACCTACGAGCAGTACTTC. The encoded protein is CASSLGRTYEQYF.

The gene calls are TRBV5-1 and TRBJ2-1; D may be TRBD2 (6 bases). Looked up from germline, CDR1 is SGHRS and CDR2 is YFSETQ. The CDR3 totals 14 residues. V was trimmed by 0 bases and J by 8 bases, leaving 12 bases between them. The CDR3, as DNA: TGCGCCAGCAGCTTGGTCGGAGGGTTGGATGAGCAGTTCTTC. Translation: CASSLVGGLDEQFF.

This clone was counted between two and nine times. V gene TRBV30 combines with J gene TRBJ1-6; D is possibly TRBD1 (6 bases). The CDR3 loop spans 13 amino acids. The V and J ends lost 3 bases and 6 bases respectively, with 9 bases between them. CDR1 and CDR2 (germline): GTSNPN, SVGIG (reference sequence). In DNA, the CDR3 is TGTGCCTGGAGGGAACAGGGTAATTCACCCCTCCACTTT. This encodes CAWREQGNSPLHF.

There are a few counts of this clone. The V call is TRBV7-2, the J call TRBJ1-5; D is uncertain. V was cut by 1 base and J by 6 bases, with 10 bases left in between. This CDR3 has 14 residues. The germline CDR1 and CDR2 sequences are SGHTA and FQGNSA. The chain's CDR3 is CASSLVGGFQPQHF. In DNA form, the CDR3 reads TGTGCCAGCAGCTTAGTAGGAGGGTTTCAGCCCCAGCATTTT.

This chain links TRBV11-1 with TRBJ1-2; no reliable D call. Germline CDR1 SGHAT, CDR2 FQDESV (reference sequence). Trimming removed 1 base from V and 0 bases from J, with 6 bases in between. CDR3 length equals 14 residues. The CDR3 spells CASSLDRSNYGYTF. In DNA, the CDR3 is TGTGCCAGCAGCTTAGACAGATCTAACTATGGCTACACCTTC.

The genes are TRBV4-1 and TRBJ2-1; 7 nucleotides agree with TRBD1. The length of the CDR3 is 15 residues. V dropped 4 bases and J dropped 4; count of bases not matched to a gene: 7. Germline CDR1 and CDR2: MGHRA and YSYEKL. As DNA, the CDR3 is TGCGCCAGCAGCCCCGGACAGGTCGGATACAATGAGCAGTTCTTC. Translating gives CASSPGQVGYNEQFF.

This rearrangement joins TRBV7-3 to TRBJ2-3, with 7 bases that match TRBD1. This CDR3 region has 14 residues. The ends lost 5 bases at V and 2 bases at J; junction bases unmatched: 4. In germline, CDR1 is SGHTA, CDR2 FQGTGA. CDR3: CASSPGQSTDTQYF. DNA of the CDR3: TGTGCCAGCAGCCCGGGACAGTCCACAGATACGCAGTATTTT.

This chain joins TRBV4-1 and TRBJ2-3; possible D gene TRBD2, 5 bases. The CDR3 spans 16 residues. Trimming removed 0 bases from V and 4 bases from J, with 14 bases in between. Germline V CDR1 and CDR2: MGHRA, YSYEKL. The CDR3 is CASSQEGSLEADTQYF. The CDR3 DNA reads TGCGCCAGCAGCCAAGAAGGCAGCTTGGAGGCAGATACGCAGTATTTT.

V and J are TRBV27 and TRBJ2-3, with 9 bases fitting TRBD2. The V gene's germline CDR1 is MNHEY and CDR2 SMNVEV (reference sequence). The CDR3 has 14 residues. Trimming cost V 6 bases and J 2 bases; bases outside gene matches: 3. The CDR3 reads CASRTSGDTDTQYF. In DNA, the CDR3 is TGTGCCAGCAGGACTAGCGGCGACACAGATACGCAGTATTTT.

The gene calls are TRBV11-2 and TRBJ1-2; no clear D gene. Germline V CDR1 and CDR2: SGHAT, FQNNGV. V was trimmed by 7 bases and J by 0 bases, leaving 15 bases between them. CDR3 length: 15 amino acids. The CDR3 DNA follows: TGTGCCAGCACCCCCTATCCGGAAGCTAACTATGGCTACACCTTC. This codes for CASTPYPEANYGYTF.

The gene calls are TRBV9 and TRBJ2-5; D gene unclear. The CDR3 is 13 amino acids. V shed 0 bases and J shed 9 bases, with 12 bases lying between them. Germline loops: CDR1 SGDLS, CDR2 YYNGEE. The CDR3 loop reads CASSVEGQRPQYF. CDR3 nucleotide sequence: TGTGCCAGCAGCGTAGAAGGCCAGAGACCCCAGTACTTC.

V gene TRBV19 combines with J gene TRBJ2-7, with no clear D. The ends were cut back, 6 bases at V and 4 bases at J, with 10 bases in the middle. CDR1 is LNHDA and CDR2 is SQIVND in the germline V gene (reference sequence). CDR3 length equals 12 residues. The CDR3 nucleotides read TGTGCCAGTAGCCCGAACAAATACGAGCAGTACTTC. It codes for CASSPNKYEQYF.

The chain uses TRBV7-9 and TRBJ2-3; the match to TRBD2 covers 8 bases. Germline V gene sequence: CDR1 SEHNR, CDR2 FQNEAQ (reference sequence). CDR3 length: 15 amino acids. J gave up 2 bases and V 1 base, and 2 bases lay outside the gene matches. CDR3 coding DNA: TGTGCCAGCAGCTTAGAGCGGGGGCCCACAGATACGCAGTATTTT. This translates into CASSLERGPTDTQYF.

This chain uses TRBV13 with TRBJ1-5, with a weak D call TRBD1 (5 bases). The ends were cut back, 5 bases at V and 4 bases at J, with 18 bases in the middle. The CDR3 contains 16 residues. CDR1 is PRHDT, CDR2 FYEKMQ, per germline (reference sequence). The CDR3 bases are TGTGCCAGCAGCCCCCCGACAGCCCCCTCAAATCAGCCCCAGCATTTT. Amino acids: CASSPPTAPSNQPQHF. Full variable domain (outside the CDR3, taken from reference TRBV13 and TRBJ1-5): AAGVIQSPRHLIKEKRETATLKCYPIPRHDTVYWYQQGPGQDPQFLISFYEKMQSDKGSIPDRFSAQQFSDYHSELNMSSLELGDSALYFCASSPPTAPSNQPQHFGDGTRLSIL.